This is a list of T cell receptor beta chains from one sample in a study of T cell responses to AZD1222 COVID-19 vaccine. TCRdb keeps only in-frame clones here, not all; method: immunoSEQ multiplex PCR. The top ten clones hold 3.5% to 5% of a sample with about 170,000 clones, approximately 93% of them seen once. Sequencing was performed on peripheral blood, taken on day 0 of AZD1222 vaccination. The receptors here all came from an adult in good health. Both conserved end residues are part of each CDR3. D genes are given only for firm matches. Only some rows state a clone size, as once, few, many or a class for expanded clones.

size,V,J,D,CDR3,DNA
.,TRBV29-1,TRBJ1-2,.,CSVLGGDNGYGYTF,TGCAGCGTCCTTGGGGGGGATAACGGCTATGGCTACACCTTC
.,TRBV3-1/TRBV3-2,TRBJ1-5,.,CASSQASDDQPQHF,TGTGCCAGCAGCCAAGCGTCGGACGATCAGCCCCAGCATTTT
.,TRBV12-3/TRBV12-4,TRBJ2-3,TRBD2,CATEGLVTDTQYF,TGTGCCACCGAGGGACTAGTCACAGATACGCAGTATTTT
.,TRBV7-9,TRBJ1-1,TRBD1,CASSRDRGGFAFF,TGTGCCAGCAGCCGGGACAGGGGCGGATTTGCTTTCTTT
.,TRBV11-3,TRBJ2-7,.,CASSLGRGMSYEQYF,TGTGCCAGCAGCTTAGGACGCGGTATGTCCTACGAGCAGTACTTC
.,TRBV4-1,TRBJ2-7,.,CASSHGQRGSYEQYF,TGCGCCAGCAGCCATGGACAAAGGGGGTCCTACGAGCAGTACTTC
few,TRBV19,TRBJ1-5,.,CASSNEGLSNQPQHF,TGTGCCAGTAGTAACGAGGGTTTAAGCAATCAGCCCCAGCATTTT
.,TRBV6-5,TRBJ2-1,.,CASSYPGGVSFF,TGTGCCAGCAGTTACCCAGGAGGGGTGTCCTTCTTC
.,TRBV6-5,TRBJ1-2,TRBD1,CASSGTGVGGYTF,TGTGCCAGCAGCGGTACAGGGGTCGGTGGCTACACCTTC
.,TRBV19,TRBJ2-6,.,CASSTFGPWGANVLTF,TGTGCCAGTAGTACATTTGGGCCGTGGGGGGCCAACGTCCTGACTTTC
.,TRBV9,TRBJ2-2,TRBD2,CASSVTSGRAYNTGELFF,TGTGCCAGCAGCGTGACTAGCGGGAGGGCGTATAACACCGGGGAGCTGTTTTTT
.,TRBV9,TRBJ2-5,TRBD1,CASSKGDRQETQYF,TGTGCCAGCAGCAAGGGGGACAGACAAGAGACCCAGTACTTC
.,TRBV19,TRBJ2-2,.,CASSKRSNTGELFF,TGTGCCAGTAGTAAAAGATCGAACACCGGGGAGCTGTTTTTT
.,TRBV9,TRBJ2-7,.,CASSATYNEQYF,TGTGCCAGCAGCGCAACCTACAACGAGCAGTACTTC
.,TRBV11-2,TRBJ1-3,.,CASSPRTASGNTIYF,TGTGCCAGCAGCCCGAGGACGGCCTCTGGAAACACCATATATTTT
.,TRBV2,TRBJ2-4,.,CASSGEEGASIQYF,TGTGCCAGCAGTGGGGAGGAAGGGGCGAGCATTCAGTACTTC